This record looks at one T cell receptor (beta chain) sequence and its context. The sample originates from a study of identical twins. From the 5' RACE reads, TCRdb called clonotypes with MiXCR, one entry per CDR3 protein. The repertoire holds 430,000 or so distinct CDR3 sequences, less than 25% seen once, with around 3% in the top ten. This CDR3 has 11 residues. V was shortened by 6 bases and J by 6 bases, with 8 bases between the two germline ends. CDR1 and CDR2 from the germline V gene are DFQATT and SNEGSKA (reference sequence). Separately, the same data were catalogued under a study of T cells expressing NK-cell markers. As that study records: Whether expanded NKG2C+ T cell clones were HCMV-specific remained unclear.

The clonotype comes from a young woman in good health. The rearrangement links TRBV20-1 to TRBJ1-4; D unresolved. Source material: CD4+ T cells sorted from blood. CDR3 sequence reads: CSASEYEKLFF. The CDR3 DNA follows: TGCAGTGCCTCTGAATATGAAAAACTGTTTTTT.